One and the same sample provided the 8 T cell receptor beta chains below, sequenced in a study of CD8 T cells in Susac syndrome. The RNA, roughly 0.45 to 1 ug, was put through reverse transcription using random hexamers. Using its own MiXCR run on the immunoSEQ multiplex PCR reads, TCRdb lists one record per CDR3 protein. In the table there are around 150,000 distinct CDR3 sequences, 85% to 95% of which are singletons. Sequenced input: CD8+ T cells from PBMCs. The receptors shown here come from a human donor in good health.

This chain uses TRBV28 with TRBJ2-7; D possibly corresponds to TRBD1 (5 bases). V lost 5 bases and J lost 3, with 11 bases in between. The CDR3 covers 13 residues. Germline assignment: CDR1 MDHEN and CDR2 SYDVKM. The CDR3 region has the DNA TGTGCCAGCAGTAAGGACACGTTCTACGAGCAGTACTTC. The encoded protein is CASSKDTFYEQYF.

V usage is TRBV6-2 or TRBV6-3 and J usage is TRBJ1-1, with TRBD1 as a possible D gene (5 bases). In germline, CDR1 is MNHEY, CDR2 SVGEGT. V lost 6 bases and J 3 bases, leaving 14 bases between the germline ends. This CDR3 spans 14 amino acids. The CDR3: CASSLDRLHTEAFF. CDR3 nucleotides: TGTGCCAGCAGCCTCGACAGACTGCACACTGAAGCTTTCTTT.

As DNA, the CDR3 is TGCGCCAGCAGCCAAGAAAGGAGCCTCCTCGGAGAGCAGTTCTTC. Protein sequence: CASSQERSLLGEQFF. V usage is TRBV4-3 and J usage is TRBJ2-1, with D hard to call. V lost 0 bases to trimming and J lost 10 bases, with 16 bases between them. The CDR3 spans 15 residues. Germline CDR1 and CDR2: LGHNA and YSLEER.

This chain links TRBV28 with TRBJ1-1, with D hard to call. This CDR3 comprises 14 residues. Germline V gene sequence: CDR1 MDHEN, CDR2 SYDVKM. Trimming removed 4 bases from V and 1 base from J, with 10 bases in between. CDR3 loop: CASSSPSGNTEAFF. CDR3 coding DNA: TGTGCCAGCAGTTCCCCATCCGGGAACACTGAAGCTTTCTTT.

This rearrangement joins TRBV20-1 to TRBJ2-1; 11 bases fit TRBD2. This CDR3 region has 17 residues. V shed 0 bases, J shed 5 bases, and the junction held 9 bases outside the gene matches. Germline V CDR1 and CDR2: DFQATT, SNEGSKA (reference sequence). CDR3 bases: TGCAGTGCTAGAGACCTCTTAGCGGGAGGGCCCAACAATGAGCAGTTCTTC. Translating gives CSARDLLAGGPNNEQFF.

CDR3 coding DNA: TGTGCCAGCAGCACTGAGACAGTTAATGAAAAACTGTTTTTT. Translating gives CASSTETVNEKLFF. V gene TRBV5-4 combines with J gene TRBJ1-4; the D gene is possibly TRBD1 (5 bases). This CDR3 is built from 14 residues. CDR1 SGHNT and CDR2 YYREEE come from the germline V gene (reference sequence). Deletions cut 4 bases from V and 4 bases from J, with 11 bases between.

The CDR3 sequence: CASGYEQYF. CDR3 DNA sequence: TGTGCCAGCGGCTACGAGCAGTACTTC. The chain has TRBV2 and TRBJ2-7; D ambiguous. The CDR3 runs 9 residues. Germline assignment: CDR1 SNHLY and CDR2 FYNNEI. Trimming removed 8 bases from V and 3 bases from J, with 2 bases in between.

In its sample, this clonotype was seen once. The chain combines TRBV11-2 with TRBJ2-5; 11 bases are a match to TRBD2. CDR3 length: 15 amino acids. The V segment lost 5 bases and the J segment 3 bases; nucleotides outside the gene matches: 5. Germline assignment: CDR1 SGHAT and CDR2 FQNNGV. CDR3 DNA: TGTGCCAGCAGCACCGGGACTAGCGGTAAAGAGACCCAGTACTTC. This codes for CASSTGTSGKETQYF.